A single sample gave rise to the 14 T cell receptor beta chains below, sequenced in a study of PD-L1 blockade in urothelial cancer. Sequenced by immunoSEQ multiplex PCR; TCRdb stores in-frame clones only, minus some. The data hold about 49,000 clones, with around 79% observed a single time. Regarding time point: pretreatment peripheral blood. Sequences were derived from PBMCs, sampled around atezolizumab (anti-PD-L1) treatment. These receptors all stem from a man between 65 and 85 years old with urothelial cancer.

This clone was detected a few times. The chain couples TRBV6-5 to TRBJ1-2, with D hard to call. The CDR3 totals 11 residues. Germline CDR1 reads MNHEY; CDR2 reads SVGAGI. V was shortened by 4 bases and J by 7 bases, with 7 bases between the two germline ends. The CDR3 here is CASSSRGGYTF. In DNA, the CDR3 is TGTGCCAGCAGTTCCCGGGGTGGCTACACCTTC.

V is TRBV5-1 and J is TRBJ2-1, with TRBD2 as a possible D gene (5 bases). V lost 0 bases, J lost 6 bases, and 16 bases lay in between. This CDR3 has 16 amino acids. CDR1 SGHRS and CDR2 YFSETQ come from the germline V gene. DNA of the CDR3: TGCGCCAGCAGCTTGGAAGTGGGAGACGGGGTCAATGAGCAGTTCTTC. Translation: CASSLEVGDGVNEQFF.

The chain uses TRBV4-2 and TRBJ1-3; TRBD1 agrees at 12 bases. The germline V gene has CDR1 LGHNA and CDR2 YNFKEQ. The trim removed 0 bases at V and 2 bases at J, leaving 8 bases unmatched. The CDR3 runs to 19 residues. CDR3: CASSQELSGTGGPGNTIYF. Here the CDR3 DNA reads TGTGCCAGCAGCCAAGAATTGTCCGGGACAGGGGGCCCTGGAAACACCATATATTTT.

The chain uses TRBV5-1 and TRBJ2-3, with D unresolved. CDR1 SGHRS and CDR2 YFSETQ come from the germline V gene. This CDR3 contains 14 residues. With 0 bases removed from V and 6 bases from J, the gap between germline ends came to 11 bases. CDR3 sequence reads: CASSLDAVRDTQYF. The CDR3 nucleotides read TGCGCCAGCAGCTTGGATGCGGTCCGGGATACGCAGTATTTT.

This chain links TRBV5-6 with TRBJ2-3; D is perhaps TRBD1 (6 bases). The V end lost 2 bases, the J end lost 2 bases, and 15 bases lay between the germline ends. Germline V gene data show CDR1 as SGHDT and CDR2 as YYEEEE. The CDR3 length is 16 residues. CDR3 nucleotide sequence: TGTGCCAGCAGCTTTCCTGACAGGATATCCACAGATACGCAGTATTTT. Amino acids: CASSFPDRISTDTQYF. The full variable domain, rest sourced from reference TRBV5-6 and TRBJ2-3, is DAGVTQSPTHLIKTRGQQVTLRCSPKSGHDTVSWYQQALGQGPQFIFQYYEEEERQRGNFPDRFSGHQFPNYSSELNVNALLLGDSALYLCASSFPDRISTDTQYFGPGTRLTVL.

This chain connects TRBV5-4 to TRBJ1-1, with D unclear. The germline CDR1 and CDR2 sequences are SGHNT and YYREEE (reference sequence). Trimming left V 0 bases short and J 1 base short, with 10 bases between. The CDR3 has 15 amino acids. CDR3 residues: CASSLGGAENTEAFF. The CDR3 DNA follows: TGTGCCAGCAGCTTGGGAGGCGCAGAGAACACTGAAGCTTTCTTT.

The table lists this clone with a count of one. The genes are TRBV28 and TRBJ2-7, with 7 bases aligning to TRBD1. The CDR3 covers 14 residues. Per the germline V gene, CDR1 is MDHEN and CDR2 is SYDVKM. Germline trimming cut 10 bases from V and 2 bases from J; bases unmatched to any gene: 11. CDR3 in amino acids: CANSRAQGPYEQYF. The CDR3 coding sequence is TGTGCCAACTCGCGGGCACAGGGGCCCTACGAGCAGTACTTC.

The V gene is TRBV9, the J gene TRBJ1-2; 7 positions agree with TRBD1. CDR1 and CDR2 from the germline V gene are SGDLS and YYNGEE. The V gene end was trimmed by 5 bases and the J gene end by 6 bases; junction bases not matched to a gene: 7. The CDR3 spans 13 residues. CDR3 loop: CASSLDRDHGYTF. CDR3 nucleotides: TGTGCCAGCAGTTTAGACAGGGACCATGGCTACACCTTC.

As to this clone: This same CDR3 is encoded by further DNA sequences in the sample. The chain combines TRBV7-9 with TRBJ2-3; D remains ambiguous. V gave up 4 bases and J gave up 3 bases, with 5 bases separating them. Looked up from germline, CDR1 is SEHNR and CDR2 is FQNEAQ (reference sequence). This CDR3 has 12 residues. DNA for the CDR3: TGTGCCAGCAGCTCCAATACAGATACGCAGTATTTT. Translated: CASSSNTDTQYF. The full variable domain, its missing parts supplied by reference TRBV7-9 and TRBJ2-3, is DTGVSQNPRHKITKRGQNVTFRCDPISEHNRLYWYRQTLGQGPEFLTYFQNEAQLEKSRLLSDRFSAERPKGSFSTLEIQRTEQGDSAMYLCASSSNTDTQYFGPGTRLTVL.

This sequence joins TRBV18 and TRBJ2-2; 9 bases map to TRBD2. CDR1 and CDR2 (germline): KGHSH, LQKENI. The CDR3 extends over 17 amino acids. J was trimmed by 2 bases and V by 4 bases; bases with no gene match: 8. CDR3 protein: CASSQLVAGDNTGELFF. CDR3 DNA sequence: TGTGCCAGCTCACAACTTGTAGCGGGAGATAACACCGGGGAGCTGTTTTTT.

The V gene is TRBV18, the J gene TRBJ2-2; D ambiguous. The CDR3 sequence is 16 residues long. V lost 1 base, J lost 2 bases, and 11 bases lay in between. Germline CDR1 reads KGHSH; CDR2 reads LQKENI. The CDR3 reads CASSPLDTSNTGELFF. The CDR3 DNA is TGTGCCAGCTCACCACTAGATACTTCAAACACCGGGGAGCTGTTTTTT.

This chain joins TRBV29-1 and TRBJ2-1; 11 nucleotides line up with TRBD2. The CDR3 consists of 14 residues. Losses at the gene ends were 7 bases for V and 12 bases for J; bases not matched to a gene: 14. Germline V lookup: CDR1 SQVTM, CDR2 ANQGSEA. CDR3 DNA: TGCAGCGATTATTCGCCTGGGACTAGCGGCGGGCAGTTCTTC. This translates into CSDYSPGTSGGQFF.

The rearrangement uses TRBV27 and TRBJ2-5, with 9 bases fitting TRBD1. V was pared by 5 bases and J by 5 bases, with 15 bases of the junction left unmatched. This CDR3 spans 17 amino acids. CDR1 is MNHEY, CDR2 SMNVEV, per germline (reference sequence). This CDR3 reads CASSDSTSGQGFETQYF. The CDR3, as DNA: TGTGCCAGCAGTGATTCGACGTCGGGACAGGGCTTCGAGACCCAGTACTTC.

The chain is built from TRBV7-6 and TRBJ1-3; 10 bases are shared with TRBD1. This CDR3 spans 15 amino acids. Germline CDR1 reads SGHVS; CDR2 reads FNYEAQ. Germline trimming cut 5 bases from V and 2 bases from J; bases unmatched to any gene: 3. CDR3 loop: CASSRGTGAGNTIYF. Written as DNA, the CDR3 is TGTGCCAGCAGCCGAGGGACAGGGGCTGGAAACACCATATATTTT.